The TCR beta chain under discussion was sequenced for a study of PD-1 blockade in classical Hodgkin lymphoma (dated by TCRdb to about 2020). General notes on the study: Nivolumab dosing was 3 mg/kg intravenously every 2 weeks, continuing until either disease progression or unacceptable toxicity. A peripheral blood immune signature of response to PD-1 blockade in classical Hodgkin lymphoma was defined using TCR beta sequencing and CyTOF.

The Qiagen DNeasy kit was used to extract genomic DNA both from unsorted PBMCs and from the negatively selected CD4+ and CD8+ fractions. Using primers that anneal to V and J segments, immunoSEQ multiplex PCR amplified the TCR beta CDR3 regions. Amplification bias was minimized using a synthetic immune receptor repertoire, and residual bias was removed computationally after sequencing. The published analysis was carried out like this. Custom Python scripts were used to quantify repertoire diversity as the Shannon entropy index. The unsorted, CD4+ and CD8+ repertoires were each analyzed separately, with the exception of combined analyses, where CD4+ and CD8+ sequences were merged in silico. Clonal expansion was defined as a frequency increase of at least 2-fold after treatment compared with C1D1, and clones undetected at baseline were assigned a pseudocount of 0.5. Singleton clones were defined as clones with 0 or 1 copy at C1D1, and non-singleton clones were defined as clones with 2 or more copies. Clones expanded in unsorted samples were annotated as CD4+, CD8+ or unknown by matching protein sequences in sorted samples from the same patient. Wilcoxon tests on paired samples were used to test diversity changes from C1D1 to C4D1. What TCRdb holds here is the immuneACCESS table cut down to in-frame rearrangements. Part of the clones is not present; checked against another copy, under half of the missing clones reflect an unresolved V gene, and the others are unexplained. V, J and clone size reflect that table, while D and trimming were determined from the DNA. This sample is represented by about 96,000 clones; roughly 91% of them were singletons. The ten largest clones capture roughly 2.1% of the sample.

The germline V gene encodes CDR1 SGDLS and CDR2 YYNGEE. The V end gives up 4 bases and the J end 4 bases, leaving 10 bases in the junction not matched to a gene. The CDR3, from cysteine to phenylalanine, totals 17 residues. Here the CDR3 DNA is all that survives: 51 bases in frame from base 1. Concerning this clone: The target of this receptor is not known. Base qualities are missing; no much larger clone stands one base away.

The study at large found these results: Trial patients achieving complete response had baseline diversity similar to newly diagnosed patients, whereas partial responders and progressors had significantly lower diversity. The study was limited to a single clinical trial cohort, and causes of repertoire differences, possibly disease activity or prior therapy, remained undefined. Patients starting nivolumab less than 1 year after ASCT had lower diversity and were excluded from later analyses to avoid confounding by immune reconstitution. CD4+ but not CD8+ TCR diversity rose significantly by C4D1 (p=0.0027 vs p=0.16), most apparent in complete responders (p=0.02). Baseline TCR diversity was reported as lower in newly diagnosed patients than in healthy donors, and lower still in relapsed/refractory patients.

Taken with the paper, the label for time point translates to: cycle 4 day 1 (C4D1), after 6 weeks of nivolumab. All trial patients had relapsed after autologous stem cell transplantation, with cohorts A, B and C differing in prior brentuximab vedotin exposure. A total of around 60 patients with relapsed/refractory classical Hodgkin lymphoma made up the trial cohort, and each patient's best overall response was complete response, partial response or progressive disease. In the multi-cohort phase II CheckMate 205 trial, trial patients received single-agent nivolumab. An independent review committee assessed best overall response using the 2007 International Working Group response criteria. Trial PBMCs were collected immediately before nivolumab initiation (C1D1) and during therapy at cycle 2 day 1 and cycle 4 day 1. After peripheral blood was drawn into 8 mL Vacutainer Cell Preparation Tubes, PBMCs were isolated by centrifugation and then cryopreserved.

Here the chain combines TRBV9 and TRBJ2-5, with 13 middle bases fitting TRBD2. The receptor's source is a human donor with classical Hodgkin lymphoma. The material sequenced was peripheral blood mononuclear cells (PBMCs), taken before the fourth cycle of nivolumab. The CDR3 amino acid sequence is: CASSPQGLAGIGETQYF. The DNA reads TGTGCCAGCAGCCCCCAGGGACTAGCGGGAATCGGAGAGACCCAGTACTTC.